Below are 25 T cell receptor beta chains sequenced from a single sample in a study of shared clonotypes between healthy human individuals. Generated by immunoSEQ multiplex PCR, the TCRdb table keeps only in-frame clones and is missing some. The data contain about 380,000 clones, 96% of them seen just once; the ten biggest clones take up about 0.32%. The sample comprised memory CD8+ T cells sorted from blood. The subset: CD45RO+ cells pooled with CCR7-negative TemRA cells. The receptors come from a man aged 25-45 years in good health.

The chain uses TRBV27 and TRBJ2-2; D might be TRBD2 (5 bases). The CDR3 is 14 amino acids. Germline V gene lookup returns CDR1 MNHEY and CDR2 SMNVEV (reference sequence). The germline V and J ends were trimmed by 2 bases and 6 bases, with 10 bases remaining between them. CDR3 amino acids: CASSLIGDPGELFF. CDR3 in DNA: TGTGCCAGCAGTTTAATCGGGGATCCCGGGGAGCTGTTTTTT.

The V gene is TRBV10-3, the J gene TRBJ2-3, with a weak D call TRBD2 (6 bases). The CDR3 length is 11 residues. The germline V gene encodes CDR1 ENHRY and CDR2 SYGVKD. V was cut by 7 bases and J by 14 bases, with 16 bases left in between. CDR3 protein: CAITTAGFRYF. CDR3 DNA sequence: TGTGCCATCACCACAGCGGGTTTTCGGTATTTT.

CDR3 region: CASSEQLGEQYF. The CDR3 nucleotides are TGTGCCAGCAGTGAACAGCTCGGCGAGCAGTACTTC. The chain links TRBV6-1 to TRBJ2-7; D is ambiguous. CDR3 length: 12 residues. V lost 2 bases and J 6 bases, leaving 8 bases between the germline ends. Germline-derived CDR1 and CDR2 are MNHNS and SASEGT.

The rearrangement joins TRBV28 to TRBJ1-2; 7 bases fit TRBD1. The J segment lost 4 bases and the V segment lost 7 bases, leaving 3 bases of the junction unmatched. The CDR3 has 12 amino acids. Germline CDR1 MDHEN, CDR2 SYDVKM. The CDR3 sequence is CASTGTAYGYTF. The CDR3 DNA is TGTGCCAGCACGGGGACAGCCTATGGCTACACCTTC.

This clone was seen only a few times. The CDR3 is CATSRGLAAYEQYF. The DNA for the CDR3 is TGTGCCACCAGCAGAGGACTAGCGGCCTACGAGCAGTACTTC. This rearrangement joins TRBV15 to TRBJ2-7; TRBD2 agrees at 9 bases. The CDR3 covers 14 residues. Germline lookup yields CDR1 LNHNV and CDR2 YYDKDF (reference sequence). V was pared by 1 base and J by 2 bases, with 0 bases of the junction left unmatched.

V is TRBV6-5 and J is TRBJ1-5; D possibly corresponds to TRBD1 (6 bases). Looked up from germline, CDR1 is MNHEY and CDR2 is SVGAGI. V was clipped by 6 bases and J by 7 bases, with 13 bases between them. The CDR3 has 13 amino acids. The CDR3 nucleotides read TGTGCCAGCAGAACAGGGCGGTCACAGCCCCAGCATTTT. Encoded protein: CASRTGRSQPQHF.

The chain joins TRBV30 to TRBJ2-7; either TRBD1 or TRBD2 may fit D (5 bases each). Germline-derived CDR1 and CDR2 are GTSNPN and SVGIG (reference sequence). Trimming took 0 bases from V and 9 from J, leaving 9 bases between them. The CDR3 totals 11 residues. CDR3 sequence (DNA): TGTGCCTGGAGTGTTCAGAGGGGGCAGTACTTC. Protein product: CAWSVQRGQYF.

This clone was recorded only once. The chain recombines TRBV6-4 with TRBJ2-2; D is perhaps TRBD2 (7 bases). The germline V gene encodes CDR1 MRHNA and CDR2 SNTAGT. V shed 11 bases and J shed 4 bases, with 17 bases lying between them. The CDR3 is 14 amino acids. The CDR3 bases are TGTGCCTTCCACAGGGACTACCTCACCGGGGAGCTGTTTTTT. This sequence encodes CAFHRDYLTGELFF.

This chain links TRBV28 with TRBJ1-2; D gene unclear. The germline V gene encodes CDR1 MDHEN and CDR2 SYDVKM. The CDR3 extends over 12 amino acids. The germline V and J ends were trimmed by 7 bases and 2 bases, with 8 bases remaining between them. The CDR3 spells CASKSTNYGYTF. DNA for the CDR3: TGTGCCAGCAAGTCTACAAACTATGGCTACACCTTC.

The gene calls are TRBV18 and TRBJ1-2, with D uncertain. The germline V gene encodes CDR1 KGHSH and CDR2 LQKENI. There are 15 residues in the CDR3. V dropped 5 bases and J dropped 6 bases, with 19 bases sitting between them. The CDR3 coding sequence is TGTGCCAGCTCATCGATCCGGGCGGAACTAAATGGCTACACCTTC. Translated: CASSSIRAELNGYTF.

The chain joins TRBV6-6 to TRBJ2-3; no clear D. V gave up 8 bases and J gave up 2 bases, with 8 bases separating them. Per germline, CDR1 MNHNY and CDR2 SVGAGI (reference sequence). The CDR3 is 12 residues long. CDR3 DNA sequence: TGTGCCAGCGCCGGGCCCACAGATACGCAGTATTTT. It codes for CASAGPTDTQYF.

The gene calls are TRBV6-5 and TRBJ2-2; no clear D. The CDR3 consists of 16 residues. Germline CDR1 and CDR2: MNHEY and SVGAGI. Trimming stripped 3 bases from V and 0 bases from J, with 11 bases between. CDR3 region: CASSYSAAPNTGELFF. CDR3 in DNA: TGTGCCAGCAGTTATTCAGCAGCCCCGAACACCGGGGAGCTGTTTTTT.

The genes are TRBV18 and TRBJ2-1; D call uncertain. Per the germline V gene, CDR1 is KGHSH and CDR2 is LQKENI. Between the trimmed V and J ends, which lost 4 bases and 7 bases, there was a span of 11 bases. The length of the CDR3 is 13 residues. The CDR3 DNA reads TGTGCCAGCTCACGTGCTACCGGGAATGAGCAGTTCTTC. Translation gives CASSRATGNEQFF. Based on the CDR3 plus reference TRBV18 and TRBJ2-1, the full variable domain is NAGVMQNPRHLVRRRGQEARLRCSPMKGHSHVYWYRQLPEEGLKFMVYLQKENIIDESGMPKERFSAEFPKEGPSILRIQQVVRGDSAAYFCASSRATGNEQFFGPGTRLTVL.

Comments on this clone: Compared with germline, one end of the junction differs, possibly owing to a read error. The sample has other DNA sequences that encode this CDR3 too. The chain combines TRBV18 with TRBJ2-1; TRBD2 agrees at 7 bases. Looked up from germline, CDR1 is KGHSH and CDR2 is LQKENI. This CDR3 contains 15 residues. In DNA form, the CDR3 reads TGTGCCAGCTCCCCACTAGCGTTCTCCTACAATGAGCAGTTCTTC. Residues: CASSPLAFSYNEQFF.

The rearrangement uses TRBV7-9 and TRBJ1-4; D is ambiguous. The CDR3 extends over 16 amino acids. Deletions cut 1 base from V and 3 bases from J, with 12 bases between. The V gene's germline CDR1 is SEHNR and CDR2 FQNEAQ (reference sequence). CDR3 in amino acids: CASSLVGDTSNEKLFF. The CDR3 DNA is TGTGCCAGCAGCTTAGTAGGCGACACCTCTAATGAAAAACTGTTTTTT.

This clone occurred once. The gene calls are TRBV28 and TRBJ2-5; maybe TRBD2 (6 bases). V was cut by 8 bases and J by 5 bases, with 9 bases left in between. CDR3 length equals 11 residues. Germline CDR1 reads MDHEN; CDR2 reads SYDVKM. CDR3 protein: CASGGSETQYF. The CDR3 bases are TGTGCCAGCGGGGGGTCGGAGACCCAGTACTTC.

The chain recombines TRBV19 with TRBJ1-1, with D tentatively TRBD1 (5 bases). Per the germline V gene, CDR1 is LNHDA and CDR2 is SQIVND (reference sequence). The CDR3 consists of 14 residues. V lost 3 bases to trimming and J lost 1 base, with 9 bases between them. CDR3 sequence (DNA): TGTGCCAGTAGTATTCAGGGCCCGAACACTGAAGCTTTCTTT. As protein: CASSIQGPNTEAFF.

J is TRBJ2-7 and V is TRBV5-4, with 7 bases identical to TRBD2. The CDR3 consists of 16 residues. Trimming removed 5 bases from V and 4 bases from J; junction bases left unmatched: 15. Looked up from germline, CDR1 is SGHNT and CDR2 is YYREEE (reference sequence). Written as DNA, the CDR3 is TGTGCCAGCAGTTCGACTAGCACCCAAACTCCATACGAGCAGTACTTC. Encoded protein: CASSSTSTQTPYEQYF.

This clone was detected only once. The chain combines TRBV4-2 with TRBJ2-7, with D possibly matching TRBD1 (6 bases). CDR3 length: 15 residues. Germline CDR1 and CDR2: LGHNA and YNFKEQ. Trimming cost V 1 base and J 4 bases, with 14 bases left between them. The DNA for the CDR3 is TGTGCCAGCAGCCAAGCGGATCTAAGGGGGTACGAGCAGTACTTC. Translating it yields CASSQADLRGYEQYF.

The chain carries TRBV7-6 and TRBJ2-1; 12 positions agree with TRBD2. V shed 3 bases, J shed 7 bases, and the junction held 7 bases outside the gene matches. Germline V gives CDR1 SGHVS, CDR2 FNYEAQ. The CDR3 extends over 16 amino acids. CDR3 DNA sequence: TGTGCCAGCAGCTTCTCTCTAGCGGGAGGGGGAAATGAGCAGTTCTTC. It encodes CASSFSLAGGGNEQFF. Full variable domain (missing parts from reference TRBV7-6 and TRBJ2-1): GAGVSQSPRYKVTKRGQDVALRCDPISGHVSLYWYRQALGQGPEFLTYFNYEAQQDKSGLPNDRFSAERPEGSISTLTIQRTEQRDSAMYRCASSFSLAGGGNEQFFGPGTRLTVL.

The J gene is TRBJ2-5, the V gene TRBV29-1; D unclear. The CDR3 spans 12 residues. V was cut by 3 bases and J by 4 bases, with 9 bases left in between. The germline V gene encodes CDR1 SQVTM and CDR2 ANQGSEA. For the CDR3, the DNA is TGCAGCGTTGAGGTTGCGAGAGAGACCCAGTACTTC. Protein: CSVEVARETQYF.

The rearrangement joins TRBV4-1 to TRBJ2-1; D is unresolved. V was shortened by 0 bases and J by 4 bases, with 10 bases between the two germline ends. CDR3 length: 15 amino acids. Per the germline V gene, CDR1 is MGHRA and CDR2 is YSYEKL. The CDR3 DNA reads TGCGCCAGCAGCCAAGAACCGACGAGGTACAATGAGCAGTTCTTC. This codes for CASSQEPTRYNEQFF.

CDR3 protein: CASSPRGTSGRRFTDTQYF. The CDR3, as DNA: TGTGCCAGCAGCCCCAGGGGGACTAGCGGGCGACGATTCACAGATACGCAGTATTTT. The genes are TRBV7-2 and TRBJ2-3; 12 positions agree with TRBD2. Germline V lookup: CDR1 SGHTA, CDR2 FQGNSA. The CDR3 runs 19 residues. Trimming cost V 5 bases and J 2 bases; bases outside gene matches: 14.

A single count supports this clone. This chain uses TRBV9 with TRBJ2-1, with D unresolved. Germline V lookup: CDR1 SGDLS, CDR2 YYNGEE. Trimming pared 0 bases from V and 9 bases from J, leaving 4 bases between. The CDR3 is 11 residues long. CDR3 in DNA: TGTGCCAGCAGCGTAGGTCGTGAGCAGTTCTTC. Protein sequence: CASSVGREQFF.

The chain uses TRBV25-1 and TRBJ1-1; D is ambiguous. This CDR3 spans 12 amino acids. Germline V gives CDR1 MGHDK, CDR2 SYGVNS. V was cut by 5 bases and J by 1 base, with 5 bases left in between. The CDR3, as DNA: TGTGCCAGCAGTACCGGGAACACTGAAGCTTTCTTT. Its translation is CASSTGNTEAFF.